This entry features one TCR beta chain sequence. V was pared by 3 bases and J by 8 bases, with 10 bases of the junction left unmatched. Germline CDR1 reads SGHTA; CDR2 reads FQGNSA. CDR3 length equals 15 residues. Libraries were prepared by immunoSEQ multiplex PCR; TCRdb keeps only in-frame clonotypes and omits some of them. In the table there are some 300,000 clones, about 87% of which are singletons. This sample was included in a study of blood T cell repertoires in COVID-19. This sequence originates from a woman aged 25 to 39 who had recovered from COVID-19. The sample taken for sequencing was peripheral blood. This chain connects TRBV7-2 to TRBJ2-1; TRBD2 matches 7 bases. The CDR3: CASSFTISGAYEQFF. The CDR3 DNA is TGTGCCAGCAGCTTCACCATCAGCGGGGCGTATGAGCAGTTCTTC. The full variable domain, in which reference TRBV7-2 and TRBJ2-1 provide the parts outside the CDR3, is GAGVSQSPSNKVTEKGKDVELRCDPISGHTALYWYRQSLGQGLEFLIYFQGNSAPDKSGLPSDRFSAERTGGSVSTLTIQRTQQEDSAVYLCASSFTISGAYEQFFGPGTRLTVL.